The rows below give T cell receptor beta chains drawn from one sample of a study of T-cell reconstitution after alpha-beta-depleted transplantation in children. TCRdb reprocessed the PCR reads with MiXCR, giving one entry per CDR3 protein. The table lists about 640,000 distinct CDR3 sequences, 10% to 15% of them singletons. This specimen consisted of PBMCs, mostly from graft donor cells, obtained 360 days after TCRalphabeta/CD19-depleted stem cell transplant. The receptor source for this set is a male patient under 18 who had a stem cell transplant for acute myeloid leukemia, so the T cells may come from the graft donor. The CDR3 runs from the conserved cysteine through the conserved F or W.

v_gene: TRBV4-3
j_gene: TRBJ2-1
CDR3aa: CASSQDYRGRSYNEQFF

v_gene: TRBV10-3
j_gene: TRBJ1-6
CDR3aa: CAIGAASVSYNSPLHF

v_gene: TRBV20-1
j_gene: TRBJ2-3
CDR3aa: CSARARRLADTDTQYF

v_gene: TRBV28
j_gene: TRBJ2-7
CDR3aa: CAVGTDAYEQYF

v_gene: TRBV5-1
j_gene: TRBJ2-7
CDR3aa: CASSYGVSSYEQYF

v_gene: TRBV6-5
j_gene: TRBJ2-5
CDR3aa: CASSYSYSGQYQETQYF

v_gene: TRBV29-1
j_gene: TRBJ2-7
CDR3aa: CSVEGGLAGGYEQYF

v_gene: TRBV13
j_gene: TRBJ2-2
CDR3aa: CASSLFGGDTGELFF

v_gene: TRBV5-1
j_gene: TRBJ2-7
CDR3aa: CASSPPGVAQDYEQYF

v_gene: TRBV29-1
j_gene: TRBJ1-1
CDR3aa: CSAWTGAAFF

v_gene: TRBV29-1
j_gene: TRBJ2-7
CDR3aa: CSVVARARLLSSYEQYF

v_gene: TRBV29-1
j_gene: TRBJ1-5
CDR3aa: CSVKGTGVENQPQHF

v_gene: TRBV20-1
j_gene: TRBJ2-1
CDR3aa: CSARRAQGAIYNEQFF